The 19 T cell receptor beta chains below were found in one sample sequenced in a study of CD4 T cells in relation to SARS-CoV-2 and coronaviruses. Antigens of these TCRs are unknown. Assay: immunoSEQ multiplex PCR; the TCRdb copy retains only in-frame clones and omits some. The repertoire includes roughly 30,000 clones, over 65% of them detected once, and 20% sits in the top ten. CD4+ T cells from unexposed donors were obtained before the COVID-19 pandemic (2011-2018). After roughly ten days of culture, CD4+ T cells were isolated. Sequenced: CD4+ T cells from PBMCs, cultured in vitro. These receptor sequences come from a human donor in good health.

This clone showed up just a few times. The V gene is TRBV5-4, the J gene TRBJ2-3; 12 nucleotides match TRBD2. The V and J ends lost 7 bases and 5 bases, in that order; junction bases with no gene match: 5. Germline V gene sequence: CDR1 SGHNT, CDR2 YYREEE (reference sequence). The CDR3 spans 14 residues. The CDR3 DNA follows: TGTGCCAGCGGGAAACTAGCGGGGGGAGATACGCAGTATTTT. Protein product: CASGKLAGGDTQYF. Drawing the rest from reference TRBV5-4 and TRBJ2-3, the complete variable domain is ETGVTQSPTHLIKTRGQQVTLRCSSQSGHNTVSWYQQALGQGPQFIFQYYREEENGRGNFPPRFSGLQFPNYSSELNVNALELDDSALYLCASGKLAGGDTQYFGPGTRLTVL.

In this sample, this clone turned up once. The chain employs TRBV29-1 and TRBJ1-2; possible D gene TRBD1, 5 bases. The CDR3 is made up of 15 amino acids. Germline CDR1 reads SQVTM; CDR2 reads ANQGSEA. The V gene lost 3 bases and the J gene lost 0 bases, with 14 bases spanning the gap. The CDR3 is CSVDRDGETNYGYTF. The CDR3 DNA reads as TGCAGCGTTGACCGGGACGGGGAGACTAACTATGGCTACACCTTC. The full variable domain, with the rest looked up from reference TRBV29-1 and TRBJ1-2, is SAVISQKPSRDICQRGTSLTIQCQVDSQVTMMFWYRQQPGQSLTLIATANQGSEATYESGFVIDKFPISRPNLTFSTLTVSNMSPEDSSIYLCSVDRDGETNYGYTFGSGTRLTVV.

By sample fraction, this clone is large (0.1 to 1%). This rearrangement joins TRBV14 to TRBJ2-5; 7 nucleotides line up with TRBD1. The J segment lost 1 base and the V segment lost 5 bases, leaving 7 bases of the junction unmatched. The germline CDR1 and CDR2 sequences are SGHDN and FVKESK. The CDR3 runs to 15 residues. Here the CDR3 DNA reads TGTGCCAGCAGCACTCGACAGGGCACCCAAGAGACCCAGTACTTC. It is translated as CASSTRQGTQETQYF.

This clone was counted a few times. The CDR3 coding sequence is TGTGCCAGCAGCCAGAAGGCGGGAGAGTCCTACGAGCAGTACTTC. Protein product: CASSQKAGESYEQYF. The chain links TRBV7-3 to TRBJ2-7; 7 bases fit TRBD2. The CDR3 spans 15 residues. CDR1 and CDR2 (germline): SGHTA, FQGTGA. The trim removed 5 bases at V and 1 base at J, leaving 8 bases unmatched.

The V gene is TRBV3-1 (or the pseudogene TRBV3-2), the J gene TRBJ1-4; possible D gene TRBD1, 5 bases. CDR3 length equals 15 residues. Germline lookup yields CDR1 LGHDT and CDR2 YNNKEL (reference sequence). Trimming cost V 7 bases and J 7 bases, with 19 bases left between them. The CDR3 reads CASNSMTGGAEKLFF. The CDR3 DNA reads as TGTGCCAGCAACTCAATGACCGGGGGAGCTGAAAAACTGTTTTTT.

In this sample, this clone turned up once. This chain links TRBV29-1 with TRBJ2-1; TRBD1 matches at 7 bases. The CDR3 runs 13 residues. Germline assignment: CDR1 SQVTM and CDR2 ANQGSEA. V shed 5 bases and J 6 bases; nucleotides not matched to a gene: 7. CDR3: CSVPTDRANEQFF. The CDR3 region has the DNA TGCAGCGTTCCGACCGACAGGGCCAATGAGCAGTTCTTC.

This chain connects TRBV27 to TRBJ2-2; tentative D call: TRBD1 (5 bases). The V gene's germline CDR1 is MNHEY and CDR2 SMNVEV (reference sequence). The CDR3 contains 13 residues. V dropped 10 bases and J dropped 0 bases, with 9 bases sitting between them. CDR3 residues: CATSTANTGELFF. CDR3 DNA: TGTGCCACCTCGACAGCGAACACCGGGGAGCTGTTTTTT.

V gene TRBV5-1 combines with J gene TRBJ1-6; perhaps TRBD1 as D (6 bases). Germline values: CDR1 SGHRS, CDR2 YFSETQ. CDR3 length: 16 amino acids. V lost 1 base to trimming and J lost 10 bases, with 18 bases between them. This CDR3 is CASSLPIDTGQSPLHF. CDR3 nucleotide sequence: TGCGCCAGCAGCTTGCCCATTGACACGGGACAATCACCCCTCCACTTT.

This clone appeared once. This chain connects TRBV6-2 or TRBV6-3 to TRBJ1-2; TRBD1 agrees at 10 bases. Germline CDR1 and CDR2: MNHEY and SVGEGT. With 6 bases clipped from V and 2 bases from J, the junction kept 9 bases outside the gene matches. This CDR3 contains 16 residues. CDR3 sequence (DNA): TGTGCCAGCAGCCCTGAACTGGGACAGGGGAACTATGGCTACACCTTC. This gives the protein CASSPELGQGNYGYTF.

The V gene is TRBV3-1 (or the pseudogene TRBV3-2), the J gene TRBJ2-7, with 10 bases identical to TRBD2. Germline CDR1 reads LGHDT; CDR2 reads YNNKEL (reference sequence). This CDR3 comprises 15 residues. With 4 bases clipped from V and 9 bases from J, the junction kept 12 bases outside the gene matches. The CDR3: CASSPRLAGEVWQYF. Here the CDR3 DNA reads TGTGCCAGCAGCCCACGGCTAGCGGGAGAGGTATGGCAGTACTTC.

The chain has TRBV2 and TRBJ1-2; D call uncertain. From germline, CDR1 is SNHLY and CDR2 FYNNEI. The CDR3 extends over 15 amino acids. V was clipped by 4 bases and J by 4 bases, with 16 bases between them. CDR3 coding DNA: TGTGCCAGCAGTGTATTGAGCCCGCTGGGCTATGGCTACACCTTC. Translated: CASSVLSPLGYGYTF.

J is TRBJ2-7 and V is TRBV5-1; D may be TRBD1 (6 bases). This CDR3 is built from 14 residues. The ends were cut back, 0 bases at V and 5 bases at J, with 12 bases in the middle. Germline loops: CDR1 SGHRS, CDR2 YFSETQ. For the CDR3, the DNA is TGCGCCAGCAGCTTGGATAGGGGGACCGACGAGCAGTACTTC. Its protein product is CASSLDRGTDEQYF.

The rearrangement links TRBV19 to TRBJ2-5, with D uncertain. Germline loops: CDR1 LNHDA, CDR2 SQIVND (reference sequence). With 3 bases removed from V and 5 bases from J, the gap between germline ends came to 13 bases. The CDR3 has 14 amino acids. The CDR3 here is CASSINGGRETQYF. As DNA, the CDR3 is TGTGCCAGTAGTATTAACGGTGGCCGGGAGACCCAGTACTTC.

The chain couples TRBV18 to TRBJ2-3, with 7 bases matching TRBD2. The CDR3 extends over 16 amino acids. Germline-derived CDR1 and CDR2 are KGHSH and LQKENI. Losses at the gene ends were 5 bases for V and 0 bases for J; bases not matched to a gene: 8. This chain's CDR3 is CASSISSGASTDTQYF. CDR3 DNA sequence: TGTGCCAGCTCAATATCAAGCGGGGCTAGCACAGATACGCAGTATTTT.

The gene calls are TRBV27 and TRBJ2-7, with TRBD1 matching 8 bases. The trim removed 4 bases at V and 1 base at J, leaving 6 bases unmatched. The CDR3 length is 15 residues. The germline CDR1 and CDR2 sequences are MNHEY and SMNVEV (reference sequence). CDR3 sequence reads: CASSWQGAGSYEQYF. For the CDR3, the DNA is TGTGCCAGCAGTTGGCAGGGGGCAGGTTCCTACGAGCAGTACTTC.

V gene TRBV9 combines with J gene TRBJ2-3; D is perhaps TRBD2 (6 bases). The CDR3 runs 15 residues. Germline V lookup: CDR1 SGDLS, CDR2 YYNGEE. Trimming took off 4 bases at V and 2 bases at J, with 14 bases between the two ends. CDR3 coding DNA: TGTGCCAGCAGCCGGTCAGCGGGTCTCACAGATACGCAGTATTTT. It codes for CASSRSAGLTDTQYF.

The chain uses TRBV2 and TRBJ2-5; tentatively, D is TRBD1 or TRBD2 (5 bases each). The V end was cut by 5 bases, the J end by 4 bases, with 14 bases between. The length of the CDR3 is 14 residues. CDR1 is SNHLY and CDR2 is FYNNEI in the germline V gene. The CDR3 loop reads CASSSTGGRETQYF. CDR3 sequence (DNA): TGTGCCAGCAGTTCAACAGGAGGCCGAGAGACCCAGTACTTC.

The chain has TRBV6-1 and TRBJ2-7, with a possible D match to TRBD2 (9 bases). Germline values: CDR1 MNHNS, CDR2 SASEGT. The CDR3 is 18 amino acids. Trimming removed 3 bases from V and 5 bases from J, with 26 bases in between. In nucleotides, the CDR3 is TGTGCCAGCAGTGACCGGGACAGGCGAGGACTAGCGCGCCACGAGCAGTACTTC. It translates to CASSDRDRRGLARHEQYF.

The rearrangement uses TRBV4-1 and TRBJ1-2; D possibly corresponds to TRBD1 (6 bases). This CDR3 is built from 16 residues. Germline V gives CDR1 MGHRA, CDR2 YSYEKL. V dropped 5 bases and J dropped 6 bases, with 22 bases sitting between them. The CDR3 bases are TGCGCCAGCAGCGAAATCGGAGGGGGAAGACGGGATGGCTACACCTTC. Protein sequence: CASSEIGGGRRDGYTF.